One and the same sample provided the 14 T cell receptor beta chains below, sequenced in a study of blood T cell repertoires in COVID-19. The method was immunoSEQ multiplex PCR; TCRdb's version includes in-frame clones alone and lacks a portion of them. The table lists approximately 280,000 clones, approximately 86% of them singletons. The sample comprised peripheral blood. The origin of the receptors is a young woman who had recovered from COVID-19.

This sequence joins TRBV3-1 (or the pseudogene TRBV3-2) and TRBJ2-3; TRBD2 matches 8 bases. Germline CDR1 reads LGHDT; CDR2 reads YNNKEL (reference sequence). Germline trimming cut 7 bases from V and 3 bases from J; bases unmatched to any gene: 12. The CDR3 is 16 amino acids. The CDR3 reads CASTSRSGSGTDTQYF. The CDR3 region has the DNA TGTGCCAGCACTTCCCGAAGCGGGAGTGGGACAGATACGCAGTATTTT.

The rearrangement joins TRBV19 to TRBJ1-4; 10 bases align to TRBD1. CDR3 length: 16 residues. Trimming at V came to 4 bases and at J to 6 bases, leaving 8 bases not matched to a gene. Germline V gene lookup returns CDR1 LNHDA and CDR2 SQIVND (reference sequence). The CDR3 DNA sequence: TGTGCCAGTAGTAACACCGACGGACAGGGGGATGAAAAACTGTTTTTT. Its protein product is CASSNTDGQGDEKLFF.

The chain uses TRBV6-5 and TRBJ1-6, with D tentatively TRBD1 (5 bases). The CDR3 length is 15 residues. Germline CDR1 MNHEY, CDR2 SVGAGI. V gave up 0 bases and J gave up 8 bases, with 11 bases separating them. The CDR3 here is CASSYSSRVDSPLHF. CDR3 bases: TGTGCCAGCAGTTACTCGTCCAGGGTTGATTCACCCCTCCACTTT.

By share of the sample, this clone is large. The identical CDR3 is also encoded by other nucleotide sequences in the sample. This rearrangement joins TRBV6-5 to TRBJ2-1; perhaps TRBD2 as D (5 bases). Germline V gives CDR1 MNHEY, CDR2 SVGAGI. The CDR3 consists of 11 residues. V was trimmed by 2 bases and J by 10 bases, leaving 6 bases between them. The CDR3 loop reads CASSYGGEQFF. CDR3 coding DNA: TGTGCCAGCAGTTACGGCGGGGAGCAGTTCTTC.

This rearrangement joins TRBV5-6 to TRBJ1-2, with D perhaps TRBD1 (5 bases). CDR1 and CDR2 from the germline V gene are SGHDT and YYEEEE. This CDR3 comprises 14 residues. The germline V and J ends were trimmed by 0 bases and 4 bases, with 10 bases remaining between them. In DNA, the CDR3 is TGTGCCAGCAGCTTGGACAGGACATTCTATGGCTACACCTTC. Protein product: CASSLDRTFYGYTF.

The V gene is TRBV5-1, the J gene TRBJ2-7; 7 nucleotides line up with TRBD1. This CDR3 has 13 amino acids. The junction had 8 bases not matched to a gene; V was cut back by 8 bases and J by 3 bases. Looked up from germline, CDR1 is SGHRS and CDR2 is YFSETQ. The CDR3 reads CASTPGTDYEQYF. The CDR3 DNA follows: TGCGCCAGTACACCCGGGACAGACTACGAGCAGTACTTC.

The chain is built from TRBV6-1 and TRBJ2-3; 10 positions agree with TRBD1. The CDR3 length is 15 residues. V was pared by 6 bases and J by 2 bases, with 5 bases of the junction left unmatched. Germline V gene data show CDR1 as MNHNS and CDR2 as SASEGT. The CDR3 region has the DNA TGTGCCAGCAGCTCCGGGACAGGGGACACAGATACGCAGTATTTT. Its translation: CASSSGTGDTDTQYF.

The chain is built from TRBV2 and TRBJ2-2, with 9 bases aligning to TRBD2. This CDR3 comprises 15 residues. CDR1 is SNHLY, CDR2 FYNNEI, per germline. The trim removed 7 bases at V and 3 bases at J, leaving 6 bases unmatched. Here the CDR3 DNA reads TGTGCCAGCACGGGTAGCGGGGGATACACCGGGGAGCTGTTTTTT. Amino acids: CASTGSGGYTGELFF.

The V and J genes are TRBV4-1 and TRBJ1-6, with 8 bases lining up with TRBD1. The CDR3 consists of 16 residues. Germline-derived CDR1 and CDR2 are MGHRA and YSYEKL. V gave up 2 bases and J gave up 7 bases; unmatched junction bases: 7. CDR3 loop: CASSQPGQARNSPLHF. CDR3 DNA: TGCGCCAGCAGCCAACCGGGACAGGCGAGGAATTCACCCCTCCACTTT.

This CDR3 is CASREDRGEYYEQYF. In DNA form, the CDR3 reads TGTGCCAGCAGGGAAGACAGGGGAGAATACTACGAGCAGTACTTC. V is TRBV5-4 and J is TRBJ2-7, with 8 bases that match TRBD1. Unmatched junction bases numbered 10, after V lost 5 bases and J lost 3 bases. The CDR3 is made up of 15 amino acids. Germline V gene lookup returns CDR1 SGHNT and CDR2 YYREEE (reference sequence).

The J gene is TRBJ2-1, the V gene TRBV28; D is possibly TRBD2 (5 bases). The length of the CDR3 is 14 residues. Germline-derived CDR1 and CDR2 are MDHEN and SYDVKM. V was cut by 3 bases and J by 15 bases, with 21 bases left in between. The CDR3 DNA sequence: TGTGCCAGCAGTTTCCAGGACTTTTCGCACGCGCGGTTCTTC. It translates to CASSFQDFSHARFF. Full variable domain (outside the CDR3, taken from reference TRBV28 and TRBJ2-1): DVKVTQSSRYLVKRTGEKVFLECVQDMDHENMFWYRQDPGLGLRLIYFSYDVKMKEKGDIPEGYSVSREKKERFSLILESASTNQTSMYLCASSFQDFSHARFFGPGTRLTVL.

The chain links TRBV30 to TRBJ2-1, with 11 bases identical to TRBD2. The ends lost 4 bases at V and 9 bases at J; junction bases unmatched: 5. The CDR3 runs to 13 residues. Germline CDR1 and CDR2: GTSNPN and SVGIG (reference sequence). CDR3 DNA: TGTGCCTGGAATAGCGGGGGGGCTAGTGAGCAGTTCTTC. It specifies CAWNSGGASEQFF.

V and J are TRBV5-5 and TRBJ2-2; the D gene is possibly TRBD1 (6 bases). Trimming shortened V by 3 bases and J by 6 bases, and 9 bases separated the two germline ends. Germline-derived CDR1 and CDR2 are SGHKS and YYEKEE (reference sequence). The CDR3 length is 13 residues. The CDR3 region has the DNA TGTGCCAGCAGCTACAGGGTTGCCGGGGAGCTGTTTTTT. Translating gives CASSYRVAGELFF.

V and J are TRBV19 and TRBJ1-5, with D perhaps TRBD1 (5 bases). V lost 6 bases and J 5 bases, leaving 8 bases between the germline ends. The CDR3 has 12 residues. Germline V gene lookup returns CDR1 LNHDA and CDR2 SQIVND (reference sequence). The CDR3 DNA reads TGTGCCAGTAGGGAAGGGGATCAGCCCCAGCATTTT. It encodes CASREGDQPQHF.